Listed here are 23 T cell receptor beta chains from one sample, sequenced in a study of blood T cell repertoires in COVID-19. Method: immunoSEQ multiplex PCR; TCRdb's copy keeps in-frame clones and lacks some. The sample contains 150,000 to 200,000 clones, approximately 93% of which appear only once. Input material: peripheral blood. Receptors originate from a woman aged 60-70 years with COVID-19, enrolled during active disease.

The rearrangement links TRBV5-5 to TRBJ1-2; D gene uncertain. V lost 0 bases to trimming and J lost 1 base, with 16 bases between them. CDR1 and CDR2 (germline): SGHKS, YYEKEE (reference sequence). The CDR3 runs 17 residues. In nucleotides, the CDR3 is TGTGCCAGCAGCTTGGAGCCGAAATTTCACCTTAACTATGGCTACACCTTC. Translation gives CASSLEPKFHLNYGYTF. The entire variable domain, with the rest obtained from reference TRBV5-5 and TRBJ1-2, is as follows: DAGVTQSPTHLIKTRGQQVTLRCSPISGHKSVSWYQQVLGQGPQFIFQYYEKEERGRGNFPDRFSARQFPNYSSELNVNALLLGDSALYLCASSLEPKFHLNYGYTFGSGTRLTVV.

The rearrangement links TRBV6-5 to TRBJ1-6, with 8 positions matching TRBD1. V lost 6 bases to trimming and J lost 8 bases; unmatched junction nucleotides: 6. CDR3 size: 14 residues. Looked up from germline, CDR1 is MNHEY and CDR2 is SVGAGI. The CDR3 DNA sequence: TGTGCCAGCAGAAAACCGGGACAGGATTCACCCCTCCACTTT. This gives the protein CASRKPGQDSPLHF.

V is TRBV4-1 and J is TRBJ1-1; TRBD1 matches 8 bases. CDR3 length: 15 residues. With 4 bases clipped from V and 4 bases from J, the junction kept 8 bases outside the gene matches. CDR1 is MGHRA and CDR2 is YSYEKL in the germline V gene. The CDR3 nucleotides read TGCGCCAGCAGCCTACAGGGGGAGAGGGGCACTGAAGCTTTCTTT. Residues: CASSLQGERGTEAFF.

The V call is TRBV28, the J call TRBJ1-4; D not resolved. Germline V gene sequence: CDR1 MDHEN, CDR2 SYDVKM. The CDR3 contains 10 residues. The V end was cut by 8 bases, the J end by 6 bases, with 4 bases between. CDR3 nucleotides: TGTGCCAGCCACTATGAAAAACTGTTTTTT. It specifies CASHYEKLFF.

This chain uses TRBV2 with TRBJ2-1; 7 bases map to TRBD1. Germline lookup yields CDR1 SNHLY and CDR2 FYNNEI. V gave up 3 bases and J gave up 9 bases; unmatched junction bases: 14. The CDR3 has 16 residues. For the CDR3, the DNA is TGTGCCAGCAGTGAGGGCCTAGGGGGCAGTGGTAGTGAGCAGTTCTTC. Translated, it gives CASSEGLGGSGSEQFF.

The chain couples TRBV19 to TRBJ1-5; weak D call: TRBD1 (6 bases). This CDR3 has 17 amino acids. Germline CDR1 reads LNHDA; CDR2 reads SQIVND (reference sequence). V shed 2 bases and J shed 0 bases, with 14 bases lying between them. DNA for the CDR3: TGTGCCAGTAGTATAACAACCGGGACATTTAGCAATCAGCCCCAGCATTTT. This sequence encodes CASSITTGTFSNQPQHF. Using reference TRBV19 and TRBJ1-5 for the parts outside the CDR3, the full variable domain is DGGITQSPKYLFRKEGQNVTLSCEQNLNHDAMYWYRQDPGQGLRLIYYSQIVNDFQKGDIAEGYSVSREKKESFPLTVTSAQKNPTAFYLCASSITTGTFSNQPQHFGDGTRLSIL.

This clone was recorded a few times. The CDR3 here is CASSLVGAPEAFF. The CDR3 DNA is TGCGCCAGCAGCTTGGTTGGGGCCCCCGAAGCTTTCTTT. This chain uses TRBV5-1 with TRBJ1-1; a weak D match, TRBD1 (5 bases). Trimming shortened V by 0 bases and J by 8 bases, and 11 bases separated the two germline ends. Germline V CDR1 and CDR2: SGHRS, YFSETQ. The CDR3 has 13 amino acids.

V usage is TRBV2 and J usage is TRBJ1-2; TRBD1 matches at 11 bases. The CDR3 length is 16 residues. Per germline, CDR1 SNHLY and CDR2 FYNNEI. The V segment lost 2 bases and the J segment 5 bases; nucleotides outside the gene matches: 7. The CDR3 spells CASSEPWTGGRYGYTF. CDR3 nucleotide sequence: TGTGCCAGCAGTGAACCTTGGACAGGGGGCCGATATGGCTACACCTTC. Supplemented by reference TRBV2 and TRBJ1-2, the full variable domain reads EPEVTQTPSHQVTQMGQEVILRCVPISNHLYFYWYRQILGQKVEFLVSFYNNEISEKSEIFDDQFSVERPDGSNFTLKIRSTKLEDSAMYFCASSEPWTGGRYGYTFGSGTRLTVV.

The chain couples TRBV19 to TRBJ1-6; perhaps TRBD1 as D (5 bases). The CDR3 is made up of 15 amino acids. Per germline, CDR1 LNHDA and CDR2 SQIVND (reference sequence). V was shortened by 4 bases and J by 7 bases, with 14 bases between the two germline ends. This chain's CDR3 is CASSRRGGVNSPLHF. DNA of the CDR3: TGTGCCAGTAGTAGGCGGGGGGGGGTGAATTCACCCCTCCACTTT.

The chain carries TRBV27 and TRBJ1-5, with D uncertain. The germline V and J ends were trimmed by 8 bases and 6 bases, with 14 bases remaining between them. The V gene's germline CDR1 is MNHEY and CDR2 SMNVEV (reference sequence). This CDR3 comprises 13 residues. Written as DNA, the CDR3 is TGTGCCAGCGGGCCGAACGTACGTCAGCCCCAGCATTTT. Its translation: CASGPNVRQPQHF.

The V gene is TRBV7-2, the J gene TRBJ1-2, with D maybe TRBD1 (6 bases). The CDR3 is 15 amino acids. Germline assignment: CDR1 SGHTA and CDR2 FQGNSA. V was pared by 0 bases and J by 2 bases, with 10 bases between. CDR3 DNA: TGTGCCAGCAGCTTAGCGATAGGACAGAACTATGGCTACACCTTC. Translated, it gives CASSLAIGQNYGYTF.

The chain couples TRBV5-4 to TRBJ2-2; 12 bases map to TRBD2. V shed 3 bases, J shed 3 bases, and the junction held 3 bases outside the gene matches. The CDR3 is 16 residues long. Germline V gene data show CDR1 as SGHNT and CDR2 as YYREEE (reference sequence). The CDR3: CASSWGTSGYTGELFF. For the CDR3, the DNA is TGTGCCAGCAGCTGGGGGACTAGCGGGTACACCGGGGAGCTGTTTTTT.

The genes are TRBV7-9 and TRBJ2-5; TRBD2 is a possible D gene (5 bases). V dropped 0 bases and J dropped 9 bases, with 20 bases sitting between them. This CDR3 is 16 amino acids long. The V gene's germline CDR1 is SEHNR and CDR2 FQNEAQ (reference sequence). CDR3 nucleotides: TGTGCCAGCAGCTTAGCGAGCGGCGGATCCCAGGTGGCCCAGTACTTC. This codes for CASSLASGGSQVAQYF.

J is TRBJ2-1 and V is TRBV27; 8 positions match TRBD1. The V and J ends lost 8 bases and 9 bases, in that order; junction bases with no gene match: 15. Germline-derived CDR1 and CDR2 are MNHEY and SMNVEV (reference sequence). The CDR3 is made up of 15 amino acids. The CDR3 DNA reads TGTGCCAGCTCCCCCGGGGACAGGATGCTCGGTGAGCAGTTCTTC. Translated: CASSPGDRMLGEQFF.

This chain connects TRBV7-2 to TRBJ1-5, with D tentatively TRBD1 (5 bases). Trimming stripped 1 base from V and 7 bases from J, with 17 bases between. The CDR3 runs 16 residues. From germline, CDR1 is SGHTA and CDR2 FQGNSA. This CDR3 is CASSLGGVVMSQPQHF. CDR3 nucleotide sequence: TGTGCCAGCAGCTTAGGGGGGGTAGTTATGAGCCAGCCCCAGCATTTT. Complete variable domain (other parts from reference TRBV7-2 and TRBJ1-5): GAGVSQSPSNKVTEKGKDVELRCDPISGHTALYWYRQSLGQGLEFLIYFQGNSAPDKSGLPSDRFSAERTGGSVSTLTIQRTQQEDSAVYLCASSLGGVVMSQPQHFGDGTRLSIL.

The V and J genes are TRBV12-3 or TRBV12-4 and TRBJ1-3, with a possible D match to TRBD1 (5 bases). V shed 7 bases and J shed 7 bases, with 14 bases lying between them. CDR3 length equals 13 residues. The chain's CDR3 is CASNRGGVNTIYF. The DNA for the CDR3 is TGTGCCAGCAATCGCGGGGGGGTTAACACCATATATTTT.

The gene calls are TRBV9 and TRBJ1-2, with D possibly TRBD1 on 6 matching bases. The CDR3 contains 13 residues. Per the germline V gene, CDR1 is SGDLS and CDR2 is YYNGEE. Between the trimmed V and J ends, which lost 3 bases and 0 bases, there was a span of 6 bases. CDR3 coding DNA: TGTGCCAGCAGCGACAGGGCTAACTATGGCTACACCTTC. This sequence encodes CASSDRANYGYTF. The variable domain in full, with the rest retrieved from reference TRBV9 and TRBJ1-2, is DSGVTQTPKHLITATGQRVTLRCSPRSGDLSVYWYQQSLDQGLQFLIQYYNGEERAKGNILERFSAQQFPDLHSELNLSSLELGDSALYFCASSDRANYGYTFGSGTRLTVV.

The chain employs TRBV4-1 and TRBJ1-5, with a possible D match to TRBD1 (5 bases). V was cut by 1 base and J by 0 bases, with 13 bases left in between. The CDR3 length is 17 residues. CDR1 is MGHRA, CDR2 YSYEKL, per germline. Written as DNA, the CDR3 is TGCGCCAGCAGCCAAGTGGGGGGACGGATTAGCAATCAGCCCCAGCATTTT. This translates into CASSQVGGRISNQPQHF.

As for this clone: Its ends do not fully match the called genes, so a read error is possible. The chain recombines TRBV6-5 with TRBJ1-4; TRBD1 aligns across 10 bases. The CDR3 runs 16 residues. Germline V CDR1 and CDR2: MNHEY, SVGAGI. DNA of the CDR3: TGTGCCAGTAGTTCCAGATCCGGGACAGGGGTTGAAAAACTGTTTTTT. This encodes CASSSRSGTGVEKLFF.

This clone has only one observation. V is TRBV7-3 and J is TRBJ1-2; 8 bases are a match to TRBD1. Germline CDR1 and CDR2: SGHTA and FQGTGA. The V segment lost 3 bases and the J segment 3 bases; nucleotides outside the gene matches: 0. The CDR3 runs 13 residues. CDR3 bases: TGTGCCAGCAGCTTGGACAGGGACTATGGCTACACCTTC. As protein: CASSLDRDYGYTF.

The CDR3 coding sequence is TGTGCCAGCTCACCGGGGCCGGGGGACACTGAAGCTTTCTTT. Translating it yields CASSPGPGDTEAFF. The V and J genes are TRBV18 and TRBJ1-1; a possible D gene is TRBD1 (5 bases). Deletions cut 3 bases from V and 3 bases from J, with 11 bases between. Germline loops: CDR1 KGHSH, CDR2 LQKENI. This CDR3 contains 14 residues.

The rearrangement links TRBV12-3 or TRBV12-4 to TRBJ1-3; no clear D gene. Trimming took 3 bases from V and 3 from J, leaving 6 bases between them. The CDR3 has 13 residues. CDR3 region: CASSFRSGNTIYF. The CDR3 DNA is TGTGCCAGCAGTTTCCGGAGTGGAAACACCATATATTTT.

This chain uses TRBV7-9 with TRBJ2-2; perhaps TRBD2 as D (6 bases). The V end lost 5 bases, the J end lost 0 bases, and 10 bases lay between the germline ends. Germline V lookup: CDR1 SEHNR, CDR2 FQNEAQ (reference sequence). The CDR3 spans 15 residues. Here the CDR3 DNA reads TGTGCCAGCAGCCGGGGGACGGCGAACACCGGGGAGCTGTTTTTT. It specifies CASSRGTANTGELFF.